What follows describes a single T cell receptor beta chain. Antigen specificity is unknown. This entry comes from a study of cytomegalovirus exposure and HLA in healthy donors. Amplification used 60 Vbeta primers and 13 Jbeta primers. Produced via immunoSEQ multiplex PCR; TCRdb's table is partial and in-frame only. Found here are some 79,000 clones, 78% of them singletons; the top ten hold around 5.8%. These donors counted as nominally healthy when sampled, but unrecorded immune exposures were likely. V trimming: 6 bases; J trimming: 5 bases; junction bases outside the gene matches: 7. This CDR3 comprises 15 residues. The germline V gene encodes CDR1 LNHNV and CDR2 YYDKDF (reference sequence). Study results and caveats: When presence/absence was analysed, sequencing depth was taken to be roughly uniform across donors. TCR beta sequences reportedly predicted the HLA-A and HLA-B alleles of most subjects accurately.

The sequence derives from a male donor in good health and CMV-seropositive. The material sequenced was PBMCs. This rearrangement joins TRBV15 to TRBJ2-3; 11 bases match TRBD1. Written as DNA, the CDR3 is TGTGCCACCAGTACCGGGACAGGGGGTGTAGATACGCAGTATTTT. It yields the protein CATSTGTGGVDTQYF.